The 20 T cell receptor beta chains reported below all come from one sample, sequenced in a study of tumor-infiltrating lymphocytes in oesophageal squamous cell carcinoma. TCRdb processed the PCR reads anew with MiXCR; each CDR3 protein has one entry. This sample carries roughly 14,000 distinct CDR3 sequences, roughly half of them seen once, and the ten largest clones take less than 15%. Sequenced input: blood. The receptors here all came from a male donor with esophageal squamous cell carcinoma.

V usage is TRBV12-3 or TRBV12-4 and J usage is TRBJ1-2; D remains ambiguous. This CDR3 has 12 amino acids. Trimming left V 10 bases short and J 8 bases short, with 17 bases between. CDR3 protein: CATLRTIEGYTF. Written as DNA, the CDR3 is TGTGCCACTCTCCGGACGATCGAGGGCTACACCTTC.

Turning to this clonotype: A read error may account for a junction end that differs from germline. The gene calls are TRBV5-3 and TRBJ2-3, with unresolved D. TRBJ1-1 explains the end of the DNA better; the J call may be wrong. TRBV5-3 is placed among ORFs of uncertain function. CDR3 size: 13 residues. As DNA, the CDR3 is TGTGCCAGCAGCTTGGCCGAGAACACTGAAGCTTTCTTT. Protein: CASSLAENTEAFF.

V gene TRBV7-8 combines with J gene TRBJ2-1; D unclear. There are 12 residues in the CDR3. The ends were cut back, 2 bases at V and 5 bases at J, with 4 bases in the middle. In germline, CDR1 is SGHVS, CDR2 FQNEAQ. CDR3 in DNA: TGTGCCAGCAGCTTATATAACAATGAGCAGTTCTTC. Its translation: CASSLYNNEQFF. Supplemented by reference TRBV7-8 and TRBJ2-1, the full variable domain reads GAGVSQSPRYKVAKRGQDVALRCDPISGHVSLFWYQQALGQGPEFLTYFQNEAQLDKSGLPSDRFFAERPEGSVSTLKIQRTQQEDSAVYLCASSLYNNEQFFGPGTRLTVL.

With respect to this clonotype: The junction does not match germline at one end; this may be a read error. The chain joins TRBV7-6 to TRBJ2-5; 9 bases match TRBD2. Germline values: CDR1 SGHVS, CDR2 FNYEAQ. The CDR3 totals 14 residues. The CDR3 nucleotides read TGTGCTAGCAGCCCGGGGACTAGCAGCAAGACCCAGTACTTC. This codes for CASSPGTSSKTQYF.

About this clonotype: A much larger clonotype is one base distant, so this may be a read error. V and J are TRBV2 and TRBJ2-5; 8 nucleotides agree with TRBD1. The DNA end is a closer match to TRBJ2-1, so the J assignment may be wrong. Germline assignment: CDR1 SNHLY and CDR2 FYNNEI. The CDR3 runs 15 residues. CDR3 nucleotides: TGTGCCAGCAGTGTGCAGGGGGCAACCACCTACGAGCAGTTCTTC. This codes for CASSVQGATTYEQFF.

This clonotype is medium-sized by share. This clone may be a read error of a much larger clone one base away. The CDR3 loop is CASSPSQSLYNEQYF. For the CDR3, the DNA is TGTGCCAGCAGCCCGAGTCAGTCACTCTACAATGAGCAGTACTTC. The chain uses TRBV7-2 and TRBJ2-5; D not certain. Trimming removed 5 bases at V and 11 bases at J, with 24 bases between. This CDR3 is built from 15 residues. From germline, CDR1 is SGHTA and CDR2 FQGNSA.

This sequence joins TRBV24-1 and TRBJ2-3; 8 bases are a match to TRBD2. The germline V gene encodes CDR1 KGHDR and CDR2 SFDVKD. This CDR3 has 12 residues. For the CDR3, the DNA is TGTGCTACTTCTAGCGGGACAGATACGCAGTATTTT. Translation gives CATSSGTDTQYF.

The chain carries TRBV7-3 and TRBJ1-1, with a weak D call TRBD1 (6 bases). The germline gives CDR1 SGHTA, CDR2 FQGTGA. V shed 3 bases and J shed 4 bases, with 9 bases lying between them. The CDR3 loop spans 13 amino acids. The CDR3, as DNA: TGTGCCAGCAGCTTTGAAGGGGGCACTGAAGCTTTCTTT. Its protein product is CASSFEGGTEAFF.

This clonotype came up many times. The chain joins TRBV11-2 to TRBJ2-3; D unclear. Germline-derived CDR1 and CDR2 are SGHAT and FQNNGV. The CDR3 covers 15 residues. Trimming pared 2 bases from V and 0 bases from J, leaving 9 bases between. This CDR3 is CASSLFASSTDTQYF. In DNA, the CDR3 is TGTGCCAGCAGCTTATTTGCCAGTAGCACAGATACGCAGTATTTT.

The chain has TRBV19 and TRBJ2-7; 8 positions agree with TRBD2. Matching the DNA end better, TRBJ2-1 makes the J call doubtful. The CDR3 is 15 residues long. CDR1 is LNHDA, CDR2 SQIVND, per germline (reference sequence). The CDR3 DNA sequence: TGTGCCAGTAGACACAGCGGGAGCTCCTACAATGAGCAGTTCTTC. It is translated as CASRHSGSSYNEQFF.

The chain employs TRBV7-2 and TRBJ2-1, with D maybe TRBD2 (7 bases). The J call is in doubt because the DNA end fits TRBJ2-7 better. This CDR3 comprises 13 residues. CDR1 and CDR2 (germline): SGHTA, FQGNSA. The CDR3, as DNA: TGTGCCAGCCGGGGGGCTAGCTCCTACGAGCAGTACTTC. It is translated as CASRGASSYEQYF.

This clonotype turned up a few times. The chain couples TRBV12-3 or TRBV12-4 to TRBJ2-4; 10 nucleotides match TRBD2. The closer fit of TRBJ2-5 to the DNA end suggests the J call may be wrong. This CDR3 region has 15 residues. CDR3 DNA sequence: TGTGCCAGCAGTTTGAATAGCGGGGGGCAAGAGACCCAGTACTTC. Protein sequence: CASSLNSGGQETQYF.

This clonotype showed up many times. The CDR3 sequence is CASSLEITTTYEQYF. CDR3 DNA sequence: TGCGCCAGCAGCTTGGAGATCACTACCACCTACGAGCAGTACTTC. The chain joins TRBV5-1 to TRBJ2-7; no firm D call. Germline CDR1 is SGHRS and CDR2 is YFSETQ. The CDR3 spans 15 residues. The V end was cut by 0 bases, the J end by 2 bases, with 12 bases between.

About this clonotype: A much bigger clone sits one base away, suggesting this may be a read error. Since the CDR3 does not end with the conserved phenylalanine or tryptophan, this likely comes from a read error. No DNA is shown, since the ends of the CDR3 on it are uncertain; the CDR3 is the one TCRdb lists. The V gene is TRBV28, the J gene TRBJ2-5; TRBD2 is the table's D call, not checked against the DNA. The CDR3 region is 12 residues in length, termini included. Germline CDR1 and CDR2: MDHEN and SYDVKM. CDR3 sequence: CANGLAGATLEH.

CDR3 DNA: TGTGCCAGCAGTTCCGGGACAGTGACCTACGAGCAGTACTTC. Translated: CASSSGTVTYEQYF. The chain carries TRBV27 and TRBJ2-4; 7 bases agree with TRBD1. Near its end, the DNA agrees better with TRBJ2-7, so the J call may be wrong. Germline V lookup: CDR1 MNHEY, CDR2 SMNVEV (reference sequence). The CDR3 has 14 residues.

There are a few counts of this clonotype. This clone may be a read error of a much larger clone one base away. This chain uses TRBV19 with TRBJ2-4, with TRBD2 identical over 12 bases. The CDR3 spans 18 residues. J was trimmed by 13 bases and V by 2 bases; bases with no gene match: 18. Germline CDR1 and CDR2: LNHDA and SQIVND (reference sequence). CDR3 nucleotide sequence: TGTGCCAGTAGTATAACTAGCGGGAGGAGTCTCGCTTACAATGAGCAGTACTTC. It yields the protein CASSITSGRSLAYNEQYF.

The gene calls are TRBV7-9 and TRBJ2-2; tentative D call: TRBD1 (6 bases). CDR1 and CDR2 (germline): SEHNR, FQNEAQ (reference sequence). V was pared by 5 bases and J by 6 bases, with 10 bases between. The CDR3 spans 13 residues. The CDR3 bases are TGTGCCAGCAGCGCCCAGGGGCCCGGGGAGCTGTTTTTT. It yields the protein CASSAQGPGELFF.

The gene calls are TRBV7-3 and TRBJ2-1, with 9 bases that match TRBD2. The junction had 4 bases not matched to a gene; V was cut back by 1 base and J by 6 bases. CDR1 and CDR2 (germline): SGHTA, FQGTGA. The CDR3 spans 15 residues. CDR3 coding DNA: TGTGCCAGCAGCTTAAGGGGACTAGCCTCCAATGAGCAGTTCTTC. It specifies CASSLRGLASNEQFF.

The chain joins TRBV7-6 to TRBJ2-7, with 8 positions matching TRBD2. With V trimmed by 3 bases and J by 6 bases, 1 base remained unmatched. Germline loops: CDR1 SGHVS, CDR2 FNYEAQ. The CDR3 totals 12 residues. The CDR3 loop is CASSFSGTEQYF. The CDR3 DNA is TGTGCCAGCAGCTTTAGCGGGACCGAGCAGTACTTC.

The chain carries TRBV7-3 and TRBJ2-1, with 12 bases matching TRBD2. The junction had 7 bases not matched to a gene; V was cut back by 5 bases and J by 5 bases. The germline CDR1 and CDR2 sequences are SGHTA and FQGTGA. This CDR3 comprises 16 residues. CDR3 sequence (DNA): TGTGCCAGCAGCCCCCCGACTAGCGGGAGACACAATGAGCAGTTCTTC. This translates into CASSPPTSGRHNEQFF.